Listed here are 3 T cell receptor beta chains from one sample, sequenced in a study of tumor-infiltrating lymphocytes in oesophageal squamous cell carcinoma. TCRdb re-called the PCR reads with MiXCR, one entry per CDR3 protein. The profile shows over 15,000 distinct CDR3 sequences, roughly 50% of them singletons. Sequenced sample: esophageal tumor tissue. These receptors all come from a female donor with esophageal squamous cell carcinoma.

The count of this clonotype is one. The V gene is TRBV7-2, the J gene TRBJ2-7; D may be TRBD1 or TRBD2 (6 bases each). Trimming stripped 5 bases from V and 4 bases from J, with 12 bases between. This CDR3 region has 13 residues. Germline lookup yields CDR1 SGHTA and CDR2 FQGNSA. In nucleotides, the CDR3 is TGTGCCAGCAGCCCGGGGGCAGAGTACGAGCAGTACTTC. Amino acids: CASSPGAEYEQYF.

The chain is built from TRBV27 and TRBJ2-5, with a weak D call TRBD2 (6 bases). The end of the DNA is better explained by TRBJ2-1, so the J call may be wrong. This CDR3 has 15 amino acids. Germline V gene data show CDR1 as MNHEY and CDR2 as SMNVEV (reference sequence). The CDR3 DNA follows: TGTGCCAGCAGCCCGAGACTAGGTAGATACAATGAGCAGTTCTTC. It codes for CASSPRLGRYNEQFF.

The CDR3 coding sequence is TGTGCCAGCAGTTCGCAGGGGGGTTCTAATGGCTACACCTTC. Residues: CASSSQGGSNGYTF. The chain recombines TRBV6-1 with TRBJ2-7; TRBD1 aligns across 7 bases. The J call is in doubt because the DNA end fits TRBJ1-2 better. This CDR3 contains 14 residues. From germline, CDR1 is MNHNS and CDR2 SASEGT.